This entry is about one TCR beta chain. Its target is not known. The sample is drawn from a study of T cell repertoires in cytomegalovirus infection. The overall study: Recently described HLA-C-restricted plus well-studied HLA-B-restricted CMV epitopes were used. Study results and limitations: CMV-specific HLA-C-restricted TCR beta clonotypes dominated the ex vivo response. Carriers of CMV and the relevant HLA type were discriminated by public TCR beta frequency.

Per the germline V gene, CDR1 is SEHNR and CDR2 is FQNEAQ (reference sequence). CDR3 length: 15 residues. The V gene end was trimmed by 11 bases and the J gene end by 0 bases; junction bases not matched to a gene: 9. TCRdb re-called the reads through MiXCR, storing one row per CDR3 protein. The data contain approximately 990,000 distinct CDR3 sequences, roughly 30% of them singletons. The sequenced sample was cultured CD8+ T cells from PBMCs, obtained from culture after CMV antigen stimulation. This TCR derives from a human donor in good health (CMV status not recorded). Some clones in this sample may be carry-over from other donors' samples. The V gene is TRBV7-9, the J gene TRBJ2-1; 8 bases are shared with TRBD2. The CDR3 nucleotides are TGTGCCGGTAGCGGGGCAAGAGACTCCTACAATGAGCAGTTCTTC. Translated, it gives CAGSGARDSYNEQFF.